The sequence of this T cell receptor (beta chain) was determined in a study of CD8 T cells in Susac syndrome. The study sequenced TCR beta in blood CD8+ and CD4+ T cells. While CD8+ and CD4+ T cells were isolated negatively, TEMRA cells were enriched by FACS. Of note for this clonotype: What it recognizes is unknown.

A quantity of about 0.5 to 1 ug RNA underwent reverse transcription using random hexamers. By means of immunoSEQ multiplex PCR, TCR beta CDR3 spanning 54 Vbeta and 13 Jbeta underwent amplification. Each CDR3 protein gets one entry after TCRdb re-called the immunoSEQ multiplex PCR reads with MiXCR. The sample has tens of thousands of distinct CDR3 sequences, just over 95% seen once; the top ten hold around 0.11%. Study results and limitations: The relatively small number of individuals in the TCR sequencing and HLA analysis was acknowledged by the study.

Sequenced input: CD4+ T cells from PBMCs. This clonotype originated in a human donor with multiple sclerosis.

CDR3 sequence (DNA): TGCAGCGTTGACCGATCCGGGACTAGCGGGGGGCGGAAAGATACGCAGTATTTT. It is translated as CSVDRSGTSGGRKDTQYF. V gene TRBV29-1 combines with J gene TRBJ2-3; 15 nucleotides match TRBD2. V lost 3 bases, J lost 5 bases, and 12 bases stayed unmatched. Germline CDR1 SQVTM, CDR2 ANQGSEA. The CDR3 sequence is 18 residues long.